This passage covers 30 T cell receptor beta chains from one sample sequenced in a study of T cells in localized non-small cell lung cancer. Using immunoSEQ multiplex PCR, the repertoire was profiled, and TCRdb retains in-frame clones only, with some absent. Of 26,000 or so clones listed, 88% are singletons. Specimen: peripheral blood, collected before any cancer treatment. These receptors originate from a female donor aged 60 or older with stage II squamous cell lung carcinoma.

CDR3 sequence: CSVGGQGGYNEQFF. The CDR3 DNA reads TGCAGCGTTGGGGGACAGGGGGGTTACAATGAGCAGTTCTTC. The chain uses TRBV29-1 and TRBJ2-1, with 11 nucleotides matching TRBD1. The V gene's germline CDR1 is SQVTM and CDR2 ANQGSEA. Unmatched junction bases numbered 3, after V lost 4 bases and J lost 4 bases. The CDR3 is 14 residues long.

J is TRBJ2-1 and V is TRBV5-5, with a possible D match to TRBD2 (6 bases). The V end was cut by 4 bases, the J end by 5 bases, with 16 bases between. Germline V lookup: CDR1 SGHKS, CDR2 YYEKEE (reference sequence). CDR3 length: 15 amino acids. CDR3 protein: CASSVSGTGDNEQFF. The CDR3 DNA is TGTGCCAGCAGCGTTTCCGGGACTGGCGACAATGAGCAGTTCTTC.

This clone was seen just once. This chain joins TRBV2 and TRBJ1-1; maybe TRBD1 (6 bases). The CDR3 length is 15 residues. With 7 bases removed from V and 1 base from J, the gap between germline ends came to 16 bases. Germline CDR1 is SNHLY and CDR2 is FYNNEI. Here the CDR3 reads CASTQGRNQNTEAFF. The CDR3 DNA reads TGTGCCAGCACGCAGGGGCGAAATCAGAACACTGAAGCTTTCTTT.

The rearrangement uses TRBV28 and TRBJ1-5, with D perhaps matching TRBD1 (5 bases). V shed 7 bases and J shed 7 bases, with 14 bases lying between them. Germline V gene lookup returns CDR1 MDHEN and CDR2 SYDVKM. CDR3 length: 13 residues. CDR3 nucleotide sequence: TGTGCCAGCAAAGAGGGGATAGACCAGCCCCAGCATTTT. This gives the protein CASKEGIDQPQHF. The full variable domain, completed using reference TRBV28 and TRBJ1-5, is DVKVTQSSRYLVKRTGEKVFLECVQDMDHENMFWYRQDPGLGLRLIYFSYDVKMKEKGDIPEGYSVSREKKERFSLILESASTNQTSMYLCASKEGIDQPQHFGDGTRLSIL.

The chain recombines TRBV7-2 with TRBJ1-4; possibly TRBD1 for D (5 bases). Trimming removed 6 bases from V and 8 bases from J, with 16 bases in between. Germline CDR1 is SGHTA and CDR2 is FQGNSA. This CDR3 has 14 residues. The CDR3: CASSLMGVREKLFF. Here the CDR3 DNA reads TGTGCCAGCAGTTTGATGGGGGTTAGAGAAAAACTGTTTTTT.

The CDR3 here is CASSSSGGIYNEQFF. In DNA form, the CDR3 reads TGCGCCAGCAGCTCCAGCGGGGGGATTTACAATGAGCAGTTCTTC. The chain links TRBV5-1 to TRBJ2-1, with TRBD2 matching 9 bases. CDR3 size: 15 residues. V lost 3 bases to trimming and J lost 4 bases; unmatched junction nucleotides: 5. Germline V lookup: CDR1 SGHRS, CDR2 YFSETQ. Supplemented by reference TRBV5-1 and TRBJ2-1, the full variable domain reads KAGVTQTPRYLIKTRGQQVTLSCSPISGHRSVSWYQQTPGQGLQFLFEYFSETQRNKGNFPGRFSGRQFSNSRSEMNVSTLELGDSALYLCASSSSGGIYNEQFFGPGTRLTVL.

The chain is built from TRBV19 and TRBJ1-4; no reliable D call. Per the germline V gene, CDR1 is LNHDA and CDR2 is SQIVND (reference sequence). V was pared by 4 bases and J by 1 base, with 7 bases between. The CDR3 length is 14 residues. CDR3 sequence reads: CASSRLGTNEKLFF. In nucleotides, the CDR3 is TGTGCCAGTAGTAGACTAGGAACTAATGAAAAACTGTTTTTT.

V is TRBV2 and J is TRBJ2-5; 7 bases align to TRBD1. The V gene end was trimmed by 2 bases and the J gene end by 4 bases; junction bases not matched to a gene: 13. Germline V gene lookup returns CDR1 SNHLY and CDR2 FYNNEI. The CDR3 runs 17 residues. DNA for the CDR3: TGTGCCAGCAGTGAAACAGGGGTCACCCTCACTCGAGAGACCCAGTACTTC. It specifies CASSETGVTLTRETQYF.

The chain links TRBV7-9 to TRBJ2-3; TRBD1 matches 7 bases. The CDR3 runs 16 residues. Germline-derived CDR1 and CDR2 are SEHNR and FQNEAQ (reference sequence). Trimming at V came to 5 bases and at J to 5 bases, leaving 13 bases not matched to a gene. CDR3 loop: CASSPLGTAPQDTQYF. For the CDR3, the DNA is TGTGCCAGCAGCCCGCTTGGGACAGCCCCCCAAGATACGCAGTATTTT.

The CDR3 is CASSGGTAAQPQHF. The CDR3 DNA reads as TGTGCCAGCAGCGGAGGGACAGCGGCTCAGCCCCAGCATTTT. The chain recombines TRBV9 with TRBJ1-5; TRBD1 matches at 7 bases. The CDR3 consists of 14 residues. V was clipped by 3 bases and J by 6 bases; unmatched bases: 6. Germline CDR1 and CDR2: SGDLS and YYNGEE.

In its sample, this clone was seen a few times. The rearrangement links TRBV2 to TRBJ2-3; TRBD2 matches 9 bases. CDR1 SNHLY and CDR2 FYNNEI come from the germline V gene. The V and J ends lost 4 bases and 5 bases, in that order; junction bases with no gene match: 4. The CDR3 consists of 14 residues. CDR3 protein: CASSVAGGGDTQYF. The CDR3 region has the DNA TGTGCCAGCAGTGTGGCGGGGGGGGGAGATACGCAGTATTTT. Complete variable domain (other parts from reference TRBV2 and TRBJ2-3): EPEVTQTPSHQVTQMGQEVILRCVPISNHLYFYWYRQILGQKVEFLVSFYNNEISEKSEIFDDQFSVERPDGSNFTLKIRSTKLEDSAMYFCASSVAGGGDTQYFGPGTRLTVL.

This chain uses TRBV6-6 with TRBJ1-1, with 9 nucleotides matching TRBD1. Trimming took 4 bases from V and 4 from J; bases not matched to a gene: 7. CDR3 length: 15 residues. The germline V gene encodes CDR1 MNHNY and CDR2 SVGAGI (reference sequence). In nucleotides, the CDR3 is TGTGCCAGCAGTTCCTCGACAGGGGGGGTCACTGAAGCTTTCTTT. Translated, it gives CASSSSTGGVTEAFF.

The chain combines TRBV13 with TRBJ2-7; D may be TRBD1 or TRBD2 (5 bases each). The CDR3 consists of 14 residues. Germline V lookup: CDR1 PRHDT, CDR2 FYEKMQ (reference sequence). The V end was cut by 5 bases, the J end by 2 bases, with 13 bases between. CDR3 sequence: CASSNRDLTYEQYF. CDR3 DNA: TGTGCCAGCAGCAACCGGGACCTGACCTACGAGCAGTACTTC.

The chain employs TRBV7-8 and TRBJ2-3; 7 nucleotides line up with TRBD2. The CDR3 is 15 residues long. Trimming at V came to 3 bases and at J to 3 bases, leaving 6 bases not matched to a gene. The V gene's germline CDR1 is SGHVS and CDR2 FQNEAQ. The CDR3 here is CASSFTSVQTDTQYF. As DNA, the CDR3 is TGTGCCAGCAGCTTTACTAGCGTTCAGACAGATACGCAGTATTTT.

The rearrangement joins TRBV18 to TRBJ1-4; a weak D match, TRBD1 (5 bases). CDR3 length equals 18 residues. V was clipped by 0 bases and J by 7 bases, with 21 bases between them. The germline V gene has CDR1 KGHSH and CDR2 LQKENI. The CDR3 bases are TGTGCCAGCTCACCACCGGGGCAGGGTAACTCCTTCACTGAAAAACTGTTTTTT. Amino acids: CASSPPGQGNSFTEKLFF.

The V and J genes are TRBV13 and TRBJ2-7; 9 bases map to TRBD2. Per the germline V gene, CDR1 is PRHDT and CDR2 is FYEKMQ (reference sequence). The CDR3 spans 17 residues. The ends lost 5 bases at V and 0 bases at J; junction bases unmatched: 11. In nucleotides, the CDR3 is TGTGCCAGCAGCCCTTCCTCTAGCGGGGCTATCTCCTACGAGCAGTACTTC. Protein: CASSPSSSGAISYEQYF.

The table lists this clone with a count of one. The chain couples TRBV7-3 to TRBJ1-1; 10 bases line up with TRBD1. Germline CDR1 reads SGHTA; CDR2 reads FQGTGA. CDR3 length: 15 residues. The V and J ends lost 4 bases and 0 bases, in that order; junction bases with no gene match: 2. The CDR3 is CASSWTGGMNTEAFF. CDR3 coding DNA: TGTGCCAGCAGCTGGACAGGGGGGATGAACACTGAAGCTTTCTTT.

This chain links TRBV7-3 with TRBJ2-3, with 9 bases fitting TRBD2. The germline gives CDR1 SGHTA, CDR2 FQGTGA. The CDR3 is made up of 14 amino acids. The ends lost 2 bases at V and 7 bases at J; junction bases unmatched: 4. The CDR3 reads CASSLGLAGNTQYF. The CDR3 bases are TGTGCCAGCAGCTTAGGGCTAGCGGGGAATACGCAGTATTTT.

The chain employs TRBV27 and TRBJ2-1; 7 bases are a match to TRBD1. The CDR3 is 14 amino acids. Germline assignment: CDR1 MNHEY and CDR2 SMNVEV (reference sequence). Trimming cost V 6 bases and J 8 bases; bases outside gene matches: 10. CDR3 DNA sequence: TGTGCCAGCAGGCCCCCAGGGGGTTGGTATGAGCAGTTCTTC. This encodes CASRPPGGWYEQFF.

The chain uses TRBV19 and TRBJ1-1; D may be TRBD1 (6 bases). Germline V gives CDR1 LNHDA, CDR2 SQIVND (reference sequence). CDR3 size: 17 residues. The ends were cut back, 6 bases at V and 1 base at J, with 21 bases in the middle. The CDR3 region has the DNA TGTGCCAGTAGACAGGGTCAGGCGGGTGTAGCGAACACTGAAGCTTTCTTT. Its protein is CASRQGQAGVANTEAFF.

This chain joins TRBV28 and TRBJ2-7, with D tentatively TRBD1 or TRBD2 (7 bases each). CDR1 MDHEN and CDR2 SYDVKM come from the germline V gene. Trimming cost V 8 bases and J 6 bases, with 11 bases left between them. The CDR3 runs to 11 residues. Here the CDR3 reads CASDREGEQYF. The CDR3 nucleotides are TGTGCCAGCGACAGGGAGGGCGAGCAGTACTTC.

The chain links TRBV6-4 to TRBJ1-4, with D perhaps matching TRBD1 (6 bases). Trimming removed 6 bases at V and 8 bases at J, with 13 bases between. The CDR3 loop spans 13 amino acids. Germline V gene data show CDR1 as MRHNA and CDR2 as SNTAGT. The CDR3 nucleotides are TGTGCCAGCAGCCGACAGGCCAGAGAAAAACTGTTTTTT. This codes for CASSRQAREKLFF.

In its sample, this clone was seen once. The CDR3 bases are TGTGCCAGCAGTAGGGGGACACCCCTTAATCAGCCCCAGCATTTT. It translates to CASSRGTPLNQPQHF. The rearrangement uses TRBV28 and TRBJ1-5; tentatively, D is TRBD1 (6 bases). Trimming took 5 bases from V and 4 from J, leaving 15 bases between them. Per germline, CDR1 MDHEN and CDR2 SYDVKM. This CDR3 comprises 15 residues.

The CDR3 bases are TGTGCCAGCAGCTTAGGACGGGGGACTAGCGGGAGAGCGGACAATGAGCAGTTCTTC. It yields the protein CASSLGRGTSGRADNEQFF. The chain links TRBV7-9 to TRBJ2-1; TRBD2 matches 14 bases. Germline values: CDR1 SEHNR, CDR2 FQNEAQ (reference sequence). Losses at the gene ends were 1 base for V and 5 bases for J; bases not matched to a gene: 10. The CDR3 has 19 amino acids.

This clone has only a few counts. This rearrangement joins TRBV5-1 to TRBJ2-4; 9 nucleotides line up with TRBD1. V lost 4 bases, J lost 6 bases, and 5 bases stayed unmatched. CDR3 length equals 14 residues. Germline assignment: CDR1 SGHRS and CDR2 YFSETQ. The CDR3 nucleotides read TGCGCCAGCAGCGATGACAGGGGGAGAAACATTCAGTACTTC. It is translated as CASSDDRGRNIQYF.

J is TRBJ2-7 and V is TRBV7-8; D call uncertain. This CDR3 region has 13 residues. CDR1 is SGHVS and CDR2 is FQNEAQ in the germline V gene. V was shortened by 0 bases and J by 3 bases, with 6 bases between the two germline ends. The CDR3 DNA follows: TGTGCCAGCAGCTTAGCTGTCAGCTACGAGCAGTACTTC. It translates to CASSLAVSYEQYF.

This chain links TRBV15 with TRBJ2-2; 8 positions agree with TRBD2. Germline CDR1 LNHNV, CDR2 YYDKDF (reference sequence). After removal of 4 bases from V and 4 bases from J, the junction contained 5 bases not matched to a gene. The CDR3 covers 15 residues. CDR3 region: CATSNSGAGTGELFF. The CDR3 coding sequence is TGTGCCACCAGCAATAGCGGGGCCGGCACCGGGGAGCTGTTTTTT.

CDR3 residues: CASSLGPGQGPLDKNIQYF. Written as DNA, the CDR3 is TGTGCCAGCAGCTTGGGTCCCGGACAGGGGCCGTTGGACAAAAACATTCAGTACTTC. The V and J genes are TRBV5-8 and TRBJ2-4; 9 bases match TRBD1. Germline CDR1 and CDR2: SGHTS and YDEGEE. The CDR3 contains 19 residues. V was clipped by 0 bases and J by 3 bases; unmatched bases: 13.

The CDR3 is CASRPGIAGGPTDTQYF. CDR3 bases: TGTGCCAGCAGGCCGGGGATAGCGGGGGGGCCGACAGATACGCAGTATTTT. This sequence joins TRBV5-4 and TRBJ2-3, with 11 bases lining up with TRBD2. This CDR3 has 17 amino acids. CDR1 SGHNT and CDR2 YYREEE come from the germline V gene (reference sequence). V lost 5 bases, J lost 3 bases, and 11 bases stayed unmatched. Combining the CDR3 with reference TRBV5-4 and TRBJ2-3 gives the whole variable domain ETGVTQSPTHLIKTRGQQVTLRCSSQSGHNTVSWYQQALGQGPQFIFQYYREEENGRGNFPPRFSGLQFPNYSSELNVNALELDDSALYLCASRPGIAGGPTDTQYFGPGTRLTVL.

CDR3 nucleotides: TGTGCCAGCACCCGGGTTAACACTGAAGCTTTCTTT. Protein product: CASTRVNTEAFF. The genes are TRBV6-6 and TRBJ1-1; D is unresolved. Trimming shortened V by 7 bases and J by 2 bases, and 8 bases separated the two germline ends. There are 12 residues in the CDR3. The V gene's germline CDR1 is MNHNY and CDR2 SVGAGI (reference sequence).